The clone carrying this TCR beta chain was picked up one time. Its specificity is not known. The sample is drawn from a study of PD-1 blockade in mismatch repair-deficient tumors. Study-level findings and limits: Tumor-resident clones, often absent from pretreatment blood, expanded after pembrolizumab and then contracted.

CDR1 and CDR2 from the germline V gene are LNHDA and SQIVND (reference sequence). V was clipped by 8 bases and J by 3 bases, with 14 bases between them. CDR3 length: 14 residues. Assay used: immunoSEQ multiplex PCR; TCRdb lists only in-frame clones, some missing. The data show 9,000 to 10,000 clones, around 85% seen once. The sequencing used PBMCs, collected 46 to 49 weeks after starting pembrolizumab. This clonotype was obtained from an adult with mismatch repair-deficient cancer. The rearrangement uses TRBV19 and TRBJ2-1; D call uncertain. Here the CDR3 DNA reads TGTGCCAGTGTCGAGTCCATAAACTACAATGAGCAGTTCTTC. Translation: CASVESINYNEQFF.